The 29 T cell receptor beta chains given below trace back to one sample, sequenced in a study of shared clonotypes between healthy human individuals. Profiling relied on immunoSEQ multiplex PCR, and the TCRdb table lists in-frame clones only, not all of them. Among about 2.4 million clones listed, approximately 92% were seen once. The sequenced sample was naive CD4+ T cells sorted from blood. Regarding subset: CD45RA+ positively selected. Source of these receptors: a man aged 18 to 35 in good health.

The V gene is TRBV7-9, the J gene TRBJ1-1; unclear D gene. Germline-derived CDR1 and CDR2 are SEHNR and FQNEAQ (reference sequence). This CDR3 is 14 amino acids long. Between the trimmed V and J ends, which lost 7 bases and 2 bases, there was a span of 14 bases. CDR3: CASTPKSVNTEAFF. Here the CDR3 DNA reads TGTGCCAGCACCCCCAAGTCAGTAAACACTGAAGCTTTCTTT.

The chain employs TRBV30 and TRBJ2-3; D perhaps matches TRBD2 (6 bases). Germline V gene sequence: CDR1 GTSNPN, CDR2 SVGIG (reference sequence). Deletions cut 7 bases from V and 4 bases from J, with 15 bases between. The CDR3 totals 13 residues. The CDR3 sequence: CAFGLPGADTQYF. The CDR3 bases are TGTGCCTTCGGACTACCGGGGGCAGATACGCAGTATTTT. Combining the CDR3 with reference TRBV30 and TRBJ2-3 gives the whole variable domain SQTIHQWPATLVQPVGSPLSLECTVEGTSNPNLYWYRQAAGRGLQLLFYSVGIGQISSEVPQNLSASRPQDRQFILSSKKLLLSDSGFYLCAFGLPGADTQYFGPGTRLTVL.

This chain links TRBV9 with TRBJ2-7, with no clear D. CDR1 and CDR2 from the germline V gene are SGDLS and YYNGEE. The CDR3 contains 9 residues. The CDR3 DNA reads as TGTGCCAGCAGCGCCCCGAGTAGCGTC. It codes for CASSAPSSV.

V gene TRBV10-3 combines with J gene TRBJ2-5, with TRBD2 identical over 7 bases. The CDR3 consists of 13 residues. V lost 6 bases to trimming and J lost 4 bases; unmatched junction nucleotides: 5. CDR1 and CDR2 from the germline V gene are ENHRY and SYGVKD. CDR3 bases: TGTGCCATCAGGGGGGGGTCAGGAGAGACCCAGTACTTC. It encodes CAIRGGSGETQYF.

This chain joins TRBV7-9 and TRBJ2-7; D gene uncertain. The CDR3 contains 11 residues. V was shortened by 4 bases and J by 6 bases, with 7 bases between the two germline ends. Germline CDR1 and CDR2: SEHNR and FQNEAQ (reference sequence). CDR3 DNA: TGTGCCAGCAGCTCCGTTTTCGAGCAGTACTTC. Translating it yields CASSSVFEQYF.

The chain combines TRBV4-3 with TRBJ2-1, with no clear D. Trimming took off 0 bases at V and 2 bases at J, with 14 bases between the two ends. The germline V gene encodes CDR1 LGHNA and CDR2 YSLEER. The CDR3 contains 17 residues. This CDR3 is CASSQEPTLFAYNEQFF. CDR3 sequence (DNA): TGCGCCAGCAGCCAAGAGCCCACGCTATTCGCCTACAATGAGCAGTTCTTC.

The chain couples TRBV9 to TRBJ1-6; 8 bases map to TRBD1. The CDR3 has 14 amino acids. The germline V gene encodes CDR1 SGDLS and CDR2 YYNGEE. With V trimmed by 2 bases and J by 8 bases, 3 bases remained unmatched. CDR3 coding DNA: TGTGCCAGCAGCGTGACAGGGGCTGATTCACCCCTCCACTTT. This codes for CASSVTGADSPLHF.

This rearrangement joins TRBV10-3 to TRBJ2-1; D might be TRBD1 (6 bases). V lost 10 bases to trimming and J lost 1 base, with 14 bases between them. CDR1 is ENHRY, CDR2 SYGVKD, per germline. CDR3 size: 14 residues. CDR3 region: CATWEQGSYNEQFF. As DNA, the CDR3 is TGTGCCACCTGGGAGCAGGGGTCCTACAATGAGCAGTTCTTC.

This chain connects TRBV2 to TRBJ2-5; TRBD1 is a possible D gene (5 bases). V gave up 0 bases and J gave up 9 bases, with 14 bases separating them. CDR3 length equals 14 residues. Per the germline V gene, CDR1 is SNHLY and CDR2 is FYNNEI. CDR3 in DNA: TGTGCCAGCAGTGAAGCGCAGGGATCGAGCTCCCAGTACTTC. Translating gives CASSEAQGSSSQYF. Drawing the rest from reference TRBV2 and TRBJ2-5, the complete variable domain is EPEVTQTPSHQVTQMGQEVILRCVPISNHLYFYWYRQILGQKVEFLVSFYNNEISEKSEIFDDQFSVERPDGSNFTLKIRSTKLEDSAMYFCASSEAQGSSSQYFGPGTRLLVL.

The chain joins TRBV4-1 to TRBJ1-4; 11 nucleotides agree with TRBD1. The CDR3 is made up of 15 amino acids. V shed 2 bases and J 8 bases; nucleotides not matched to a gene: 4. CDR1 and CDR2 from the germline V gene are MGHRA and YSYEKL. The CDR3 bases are TGCGCCAGCAGCCAACAGGACAGGGGGCGGGAAAAACTGTTTTTT. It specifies CASSQQDRGREKLFF.

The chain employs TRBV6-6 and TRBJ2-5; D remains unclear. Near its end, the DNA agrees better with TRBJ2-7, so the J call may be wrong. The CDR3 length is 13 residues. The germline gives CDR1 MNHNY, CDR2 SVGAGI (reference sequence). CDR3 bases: TGTGCCAGCAGCCTGACACGTTACTACGAGCAGTACTTC. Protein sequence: CASSLTRYYEQYF.

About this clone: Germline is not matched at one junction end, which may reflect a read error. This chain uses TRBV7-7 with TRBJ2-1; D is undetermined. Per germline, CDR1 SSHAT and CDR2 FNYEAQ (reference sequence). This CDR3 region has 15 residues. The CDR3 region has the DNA TGTGCTAGCAGCTCCCTCGGAGCCCCCCTGAATGAGCAGTTCTTC. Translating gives CASSSLGAPLNEQFF.

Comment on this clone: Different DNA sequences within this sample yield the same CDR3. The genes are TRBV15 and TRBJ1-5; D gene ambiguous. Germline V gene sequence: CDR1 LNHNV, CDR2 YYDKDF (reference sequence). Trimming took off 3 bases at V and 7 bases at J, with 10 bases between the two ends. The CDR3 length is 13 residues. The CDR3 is CATSRDLGQPQHF. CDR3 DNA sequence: TGTGCCACCAGCAGGGACCTGGGGCAGCCCCAGCATTTT.

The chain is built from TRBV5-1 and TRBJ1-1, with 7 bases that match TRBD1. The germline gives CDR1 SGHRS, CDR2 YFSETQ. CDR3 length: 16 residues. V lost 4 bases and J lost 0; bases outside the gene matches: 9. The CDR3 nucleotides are TGCGCCAGCAGCGGGAGACAGGGCTCCGTGAACACTGAAGCTTTCTTT. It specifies CASSGRQGSVNTEAFF.

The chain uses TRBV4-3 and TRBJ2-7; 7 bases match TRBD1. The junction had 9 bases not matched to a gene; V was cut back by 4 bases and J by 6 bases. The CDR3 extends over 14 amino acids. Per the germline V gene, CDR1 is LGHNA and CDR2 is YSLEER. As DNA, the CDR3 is TGCGCCAGCAGCCTAACGACAGGGATAGGCGAGCAGTACTTC. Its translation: CASSLTTGIGEQYF.

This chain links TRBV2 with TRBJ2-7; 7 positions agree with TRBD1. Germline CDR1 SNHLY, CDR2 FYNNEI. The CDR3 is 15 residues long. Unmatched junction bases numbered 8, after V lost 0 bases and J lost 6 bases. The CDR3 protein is CASSEALRQGVEQYF. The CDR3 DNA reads TGTGCCAGCAGTGAAGCGCTGAGACAGGGAGTCGAGCAGTACTTC.

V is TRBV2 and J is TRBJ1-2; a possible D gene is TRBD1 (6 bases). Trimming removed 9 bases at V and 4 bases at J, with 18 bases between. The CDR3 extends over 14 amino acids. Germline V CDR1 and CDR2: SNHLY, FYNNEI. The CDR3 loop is CASVGGTASYGYTF. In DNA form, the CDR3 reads TGTGCCAGTGTCGGGGGCACGGCGTCCTATGGCTACACCTTC.

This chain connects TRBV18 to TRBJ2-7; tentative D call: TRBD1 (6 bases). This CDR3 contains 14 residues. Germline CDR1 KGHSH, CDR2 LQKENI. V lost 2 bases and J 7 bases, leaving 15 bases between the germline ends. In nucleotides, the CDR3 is TGTGCCAGCTCACCAGGGACACCATTCCGGGAGCAGTACTTC. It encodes CASSPGTPFREQYF.

This CDR3 is CSDETGNYGYTF. CDR3 DNA: TGCAGCGACGAGACAGGGAACTATGGCTACACCTTC. The rearrangement links TRBV29-1 to TRBJ1-2; 7 nucleotides agree with TRBD1. V was pared by 7 bases and J by 2 bases, with 4 bases of the junction left unmatched. Germline CDR1 SQVTM, CDR2 ANQGSEA. The CDR3 consists of 12 residues. The full variable domain, with the rest looked up from reference TRBV29-1 and TRBJ1-2, is SAVISQKPSRDICQRGTSLTIQCQVDSQVTMMFWYRQQPGQSLTLIATANQGSEATYESGFVIDKFPISRPNLTFSTLTVSNMSPEDSSIYLCSDETGNYGYTFGSGTRLTVV.

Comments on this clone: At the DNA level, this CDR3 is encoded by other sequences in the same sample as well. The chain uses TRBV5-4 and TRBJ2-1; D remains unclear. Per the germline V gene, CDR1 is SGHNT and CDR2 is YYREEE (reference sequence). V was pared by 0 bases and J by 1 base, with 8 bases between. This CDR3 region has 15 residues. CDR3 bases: TGTGCCAGCAGCTTGGGATCCAGATCCTACAATGAGCAGTTCTTC. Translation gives CASSLGSRSYNEQFF.

CDR3 residues: CASSLAGYMNTEAFF. CDR3 nucleotide sequence: TGTGCCAGCAGCTTAGCTGGATACATGAACACTGAAGCTTTCTTT. This chain links TRBV7-8 with TRBJ1-1; D ambiguous. This CDR3 comprises 15 residues. The V gene lost 0 bases and the J gene lost 0 bases, with 8 bases spanning the gap. Germline CDR1 is SGHVS and CDR2 is FQNEAQ. The whole variable domain, remainder taken from reference TRBV7-8 and TRBJ1-1, is GAGVSQSPRYKVAKRGQDVALRCDPISGHVSLFWYQQALGQGPEFLTYFQNEAQLDKSGLPSDRFFAERPEGSVSTLKIQRTQQEDSAVYLCASSLAGYMNTEAFFGQGTRLTVV.

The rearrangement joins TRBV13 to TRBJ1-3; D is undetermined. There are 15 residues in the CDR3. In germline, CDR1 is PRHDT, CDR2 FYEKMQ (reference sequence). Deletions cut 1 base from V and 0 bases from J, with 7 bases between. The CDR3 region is CASSLVGHSGNTIYF. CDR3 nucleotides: TGTGCCAGCAGCTTAGTCGGCCACTCTGGAAACACCATATATTTT.

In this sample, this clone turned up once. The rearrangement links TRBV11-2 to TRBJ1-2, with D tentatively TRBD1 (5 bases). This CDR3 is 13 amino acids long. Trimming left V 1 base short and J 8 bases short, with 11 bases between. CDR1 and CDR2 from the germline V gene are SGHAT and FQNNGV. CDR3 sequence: CASSLAREGGYTF. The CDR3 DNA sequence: TGTGCCAGCAGCTTAGCCAGGGAGGGGGGCTACACCTTC. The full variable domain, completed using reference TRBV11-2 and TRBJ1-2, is EAGVAQSPRYKIIEKRQSVAFWCNPISGHATLYWYQQILGQGPKLLIQFQNNGVVDDSQLPKDRFSAERLKGVDSTLKIQPAKLEDSAVYLCASSLAREGGYTFGSGTRLTVV.

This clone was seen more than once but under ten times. CDR3 loop: CASSPGTAITYEQYF. The DNA of the CDR3 is TGTGCCAGCAGTCCAGGCACAGCTATCACCTACGAGCAGTACTTC. The chain employs TRBV6-6 and TRBJ2-5; no clear D. Gene TRBJ2-7 matches the end of the DNA better, so the J call may be wrong. CDR1 and CDR2 (germline): MNHNY, SVGAGI (reference sequence). CDR3 length equals 15 residues.

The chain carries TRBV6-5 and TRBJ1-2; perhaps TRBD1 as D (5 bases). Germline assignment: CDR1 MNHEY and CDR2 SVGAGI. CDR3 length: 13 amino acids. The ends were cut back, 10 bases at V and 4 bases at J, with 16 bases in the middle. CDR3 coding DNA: TGTGCCACCTCGAGGGGCGCGAGCTATGGCTACACCTTC. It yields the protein CATSRGASYGYTF.

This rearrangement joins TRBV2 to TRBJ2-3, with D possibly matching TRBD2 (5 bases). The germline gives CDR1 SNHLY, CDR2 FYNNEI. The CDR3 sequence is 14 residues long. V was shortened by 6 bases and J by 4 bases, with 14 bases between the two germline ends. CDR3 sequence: CASRLYRGADTQYF. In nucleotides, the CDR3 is TGTGCCAGCAGACTATATCGGGGAGCAGATACGCAGTATTTT.

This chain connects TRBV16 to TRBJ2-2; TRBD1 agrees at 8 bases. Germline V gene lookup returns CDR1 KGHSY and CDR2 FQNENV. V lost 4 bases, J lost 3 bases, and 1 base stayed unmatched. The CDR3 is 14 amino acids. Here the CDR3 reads CASSRQGHTGELFF. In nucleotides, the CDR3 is TGTGCCAGCAGCCGACAGGGGCACACCGGGGAGCTGTTTTTT.

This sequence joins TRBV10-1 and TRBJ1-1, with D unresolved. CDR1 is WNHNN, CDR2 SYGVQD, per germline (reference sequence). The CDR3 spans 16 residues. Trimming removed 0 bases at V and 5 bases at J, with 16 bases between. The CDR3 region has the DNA TGCGCCAGCAGTGAGTCAAAAGGCGGTCTGAGGACTGAAGCTTTCTTT. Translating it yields CASSESKGGLRTEAFF.

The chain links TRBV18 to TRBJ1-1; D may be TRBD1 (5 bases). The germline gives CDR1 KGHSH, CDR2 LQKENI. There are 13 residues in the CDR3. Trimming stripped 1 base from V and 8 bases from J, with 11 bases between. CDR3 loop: CASSPLPQGEAFF. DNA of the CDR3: TGTGCCAGCTCACCACTCCCCCAGGGCGAAGCTTTCTTT.